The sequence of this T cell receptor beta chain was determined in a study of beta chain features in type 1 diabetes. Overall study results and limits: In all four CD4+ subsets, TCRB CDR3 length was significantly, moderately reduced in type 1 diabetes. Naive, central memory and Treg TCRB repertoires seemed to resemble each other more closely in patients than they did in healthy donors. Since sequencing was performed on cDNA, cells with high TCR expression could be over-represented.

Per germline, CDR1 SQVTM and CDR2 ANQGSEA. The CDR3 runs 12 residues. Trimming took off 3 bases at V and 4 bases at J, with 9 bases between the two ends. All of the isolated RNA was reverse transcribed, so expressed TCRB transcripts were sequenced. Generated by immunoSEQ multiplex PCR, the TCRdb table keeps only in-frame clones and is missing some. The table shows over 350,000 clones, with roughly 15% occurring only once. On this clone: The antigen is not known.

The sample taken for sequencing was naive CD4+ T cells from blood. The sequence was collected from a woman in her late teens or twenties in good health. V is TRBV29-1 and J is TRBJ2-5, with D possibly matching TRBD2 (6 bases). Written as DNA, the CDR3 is TGCAGCGTTGATCAGGGAGGAGAGACCCAGTACTTC. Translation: CSVDQGGETQYF.